This TCR beta chain was documented in a study of T-cell memory formation after mild COVID-19. TCR alpha and TCR beta cDNA libraries with sample barcodes and UMIs came from 5'RACE using constant-segment primers. A single record per CDR3 protein comes from TCRdb applying MiXCR to the 5' RACE reads. The sample lists around 5,000 distinct CDR3 sequences, 40% to 50% occurring once. Broader study findings: A balance of CD4 and CD8 characterized clones contracting day 15 to 85, whereas later expanders leaned CD4+. A second wave of clones peaked on day 37, and their SARS-CoV-2 specificity went unconfirmed. Those CD4+ clones that contracted were mainly in CM and EM (CD8+ ones in EMRA).

In the case of this clonotype: Its target is not known.

Germline V gives CDR1 LGHDT, CDR2 YNNKEL (reference sequence). The CDR3 has 14 residues. The V gene lost 3 bases and the J gene lost 0 bases, with 8 bases spanning the gap. The clonotype originates from an adult who had mild COVID-19 (a few samples of this study predate the infection). Cell type and time point are not known. Sample: PBMCs or a T cell subset sorted from them (not recorded which). The rearrangement joins TRBV3-1 to TRBJ2-5; D may be TRBD2 (5 bases). CDR3 sequence (DNA): TGTGCCAGCAGCCATAACGGGAACCAAGAGACCCAGTACTTC. Its translation: CASSHNGNQETQYF.